This entry concerns a single T cell receptor beta chain. Per the study methods: The authors estimated nucleated cell counts from reference gene primer amplification. Repertoires were generated with immunoSEQ multiplex PCR, while TCRdb's copy carries only in-frame clones and drops some. V and J calls and clone size follow that table, whereas D and trimming were derived from the DNA. The sample lists 65,000 to 85,000 clones, 86% occurring once. The CDR3 is 14 residues long. Per the germline V gene, CDR1 is SNHLY and CDR2 is FYNNEI. Trimming cost V 6 bases and J 5 bases; bases outside gene matches: 6. The data derive from a study of blood T cell repertoires in COVID-19. Study-level information: T cells, B-cell-depleted T cells, or PBMCs provided the cDNA or gDNA that served as material.

The V and J genes are TRBV2 and TRBJ1-1; 10 positions agree with TRBD1. The TCR sequence derives from an elderly man with COVID-19, enrolled during active disease. The sequenced sample was peripheral blood. CDR3: CASRQGTGATEAFF. CDR3 nucleotide sequence: TGTGCCAGCAGGCAGGGGACAGGGGCGACTGAAGCTTTCTTT.